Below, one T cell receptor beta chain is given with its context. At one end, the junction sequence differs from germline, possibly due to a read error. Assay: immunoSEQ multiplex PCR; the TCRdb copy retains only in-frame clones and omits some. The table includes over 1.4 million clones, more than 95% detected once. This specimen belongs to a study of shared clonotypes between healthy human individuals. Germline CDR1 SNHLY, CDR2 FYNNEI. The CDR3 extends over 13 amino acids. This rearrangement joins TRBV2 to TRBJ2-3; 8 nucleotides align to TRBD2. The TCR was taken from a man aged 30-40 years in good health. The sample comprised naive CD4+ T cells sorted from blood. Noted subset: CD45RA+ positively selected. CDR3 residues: CASSEGRGERAPF. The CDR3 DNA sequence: TGTGCCAGCAGTGAAGGGCGGGGGGAAAGGGCCCCCTTT. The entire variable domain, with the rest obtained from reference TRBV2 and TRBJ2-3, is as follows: EPEVTQTPSHQVTQMGQEVILRCVPISNHLYFYWYRQILGQKVEFLVSFYNNEISEKSEIFDDQFSVERPDGSNFTLKIRSTKLEDSAMYFCASSEGRGERAPFGPGTRLTVL.